This entry lists 8 T cell receptor beta chains sequenced from one sample in a study of shared clonotypes between healthy human individuals. Measured with immunoSEQ multiplex PCR; TCRdb has only the in-frame clones, and not every one. The sample contains more than 1,200,000 clones, roughly 98.5% of which appear only once. The sequenced sample consisted of naive CD4+ T cells sorted from blood. The subset: CD45RA+ positively selected. These receptor sequences come from a man aged 25-45 years in good health.

The chain has TRBV4-3 and TRBJ1-5; a weak D match, TRBD1 (5 bases). CDR3 length equals 14 residues. V shed 0 bases and J shed 6 bases, with 9 bases lying between them. CDR1 LGHNA and CDR2 YSLEER come from the germline V gene. The CDR3 here is CASSQDGGSQPQHF. The CDR3 DNA follows: TGCGCCAGCAGCCAAGACGGGGGGAGTCAGCCCCAGCATTTT.

A remark on this clone: Other DNA variants within this sample encode the same CDR3. The rearrangement joins TRBV18 to TRBJ2-5, with a possible D match to TRBD2 (6 bases). The CDR3 extends over 13 amino acids. V lost 4 bases, J lost 4 bases, and 10 bases lay in between. Looked up from germline, CDR1 is KGHSH and CDR2 is LQKENI. CDR3 in DNA: TGTGCCAGCTCACAAGGGACTTCAGAGACCCAGTACTTC. Translating it yields CASSQGTSETQYF.

The rearrangement joins TRBV6-5 to TRBJ2-2; unclear D gene. This CDR3 is 15 amino acids long. V was shortened by 1 base and J by 2 bases, with 8 bases between the two germline ends. Per the germline V gene, CDR1 is MNHEY and CDR2 is SVGAGI. The CDR3 reads CASSYFGFNTGELFF. CDR3 coding DNA: TGTGCCAGCAGTTACTTTGGATTCAACACCGGGGAGCTGTTTTTT.

The chain employs TRBV15 and TRBJ1-4; D gene unclear. In germline, CDR1 is LNHNV, CDR2 YYDKDF (reference sequence). The CDR3 is 13 residues long. Trimming took off 5 bases at V and 12 bases at J, with 16 bases between the two ends. Here the CDR3 DNA reads TGTGCCACCAGCTCGAGTCCCCCGACGGAACTGTTTTTT. As protein: CATSSSPPTELFF.

This chain joins TRBV6-4 and TRBJ1-5, with D possibly being TRBD1 (5 bases). The CDR3 length is 17 residues. With 4 bases removed from V and 0 bases from J, the gap between germline ends came to 16 bases. Germline lookup yields CDR1 MRHNA and CDR2 SNTAGT. CDR3 residues: CASSGARADYSNQPQHF. In DNA form, the CDR3 reads TGTGCCAGCAGTGGGGCCAGGGCGGACTATAGCAATCAGCCCCAGCATTTT.

For the CDR3, the DNA is TGCGCCAGCAGTGGTGCTAGCGGGAAAGTGGGCAATGAGCAGTTCTTC. It translates to CASSGASGKVGNEQFF. V is TRBV10-1 and J is TRBJ2-1; 9 bases are shared with TRBD2. The V segment lost 4 bases and the J segment 6 bases; nucleotides outside the gene matches: 10. Germline values: CDR1 WNHNN, CDR2 SYGVQD (reference sequence). The CDR3 consists of 16 residues.

The CDR3 nucleotides read TGTGCCAGCTCACCAGGAATAGCGGCCCAAGAGACCCAGTACTTC. Translated, it gives CASSPGIAAQETQYF. The chain uses TRBV18 and TRBJ2-5; tentatively, D is TRBD2 (6 bases). Germline-derived CDR1 and CDR2 are KGHSH and LQKENI. Trimming removed 2 bases from V and 1 base from J, with 11 bases in between. The CDR3 sequence is 15 residues long.

This chain uses TRBV15 with TRBJ1-2; 9 bases fit TRBD1. Losses at the gene ends were 3 bases for V and 7 bases for J; bases not matched to a gene: 3. This CDR3 is built from 13 residues. Looked up from germline, CDR1 is LNHNV and CDR2 is YYDKDF (reference sequence). Here the CDR3 DNA reads TGTGCCACCAGCAGGGGACAGGGTCGTGGCTACACCTTC. Residues: CATSRGQGRGYTF. Together with reference TRBV15 and TRBJ1-2, the CDR3 gives the full variable domain: DAMVIQNPRYQVTQFGKPVTLSCSQTLNHNVMYWYQQKSSQAPKLLFHYYDKDFNNEADTPDNFQSRRPNTSFCFLDIRSPGLGDTAMYLCATSRGQGRGYTFGSGTRLTVV.